These 16 T cell receptor beta chains came from one sample sequenced in a study of PD-1 blockade in classical Hodgkin lymphoma. Repertoires were generated with immunoSEQ multiplex PCR, while TCRdb's copy carries only in-frame clones and drops some. The table shows under 15,000 clones, with around 80% occurring only once. Brentuximab vedotin exposure varied, and every patient relapsed after autologous stem cell transplantation. The sample in question was peripheral blood mononuclear cells (PBMCs), obtained at baseline. The origin of the receptors is a human donor with classical Hodgkin lymphoma.

The chain has TRBV19 and TRBJ2-3; D perhaps matches TRBD2 (6 bases). The CDR3 has 16 residues. Trimming left V 3 bases short and J 0 bases short, with 13 bases between. Germline CDR1 LNHDA, CDR2 SQIVND (reference sequence). The chain's CDR3 is CASSILGGISTDTQYF. DNA of the CDR3: TGTGCCAGTAGTATCTTGGGAGGAATTAGCACAGATACGCAGTATTTT.

This chain uses TRBV10-3 with TRBJ2-7, with D possibly matching TRBD1 (5 bases). The V gene's germline CDR1 is ENHRY and CDR2 SYGVKD. Trimming pared 4 bases from V and 6 bases from J, leaving 10 bases between. The CDR3 runs to 12 residues. CDR3 coding DNA: TGTGCCATCAGTGGTTCAGGGTCCGAGCAGTACTTC. The encoded protein is CAISGSGSEQYF.

This sequence joins TRBV29-1 and TRBJ2-1, with 8 bases lining up with TRBD1. The CDR3 is made up of 14 amino acids. Germline V lookup: CDR1 SQVTM, CDR2 ANQGSEA. The ends lost 2 bases at V and 5 bases at J; junction bases unmatched: 5. CDR3 protein: CSVEKDRVNNEQFF. CDR3 bases: TGCAGCGTTGAAAAGGACAGGGTAAACAATGAGCAGTTCTTC.

Comment on this clone: Different DNA sequences within this sample yield the same CDR3. The chain uses TRBV6-5 and TRBJ2-1, with 9 bases matching TRBD2. The CDR3 runs 14 residues. Germline-derived CDR1 and CDR2 are MNHEY and SVGAGI. J was trimmed by 4 bases and V by 2 bases; bases with no gene match: 0. CDR3 protein: CASSYAGGYNEQFF. The CDR3 DNA reads as TGTGCCAGCAGTTACGCGGGAGGGTACAATGAGCAGTTCTTC.

Remarks on this clone: Germline and junction disagree at one end, which may indicate a read error. Other DNA sequences in the sample encode the same CDR3. The chain is built from TRBV2 and TRBJ1-1; D call uncertain. This CDR3 has 8 residues. CDR1 and CDR2 (germline): SNHLY, FYNNEI. The CDR3 region has the DNA TGTGCCAGCAGTGTGAGTCACTTT. Amino acids: CASSVSHF.

This sequence joins TRBV14 and TRBJ2-3; D is possibly TRBD1 (6 bases). The CDR3 has 14 amino acids. The germline CDR1 and CDR2 sequences are SGHDN and FVKESK. V was clipped by 1 base and J by 6 bases, with 11 bases between them. This chain's CDR3 is CASSQVQGRDTQYF. The CDR3 DNA sequence: TGTGCCAGCAGCCAAGTACAGGGTAGGGATACGCAGTATTTT.

The CDR3 nucleotides are TGTGCCAGCAGTGGGGGGACACATTTCCTCTACAATGAGCAGTTCTTC. It specifies CASSGGTHFLYNEQFF. The chain combines TRBV6-1 with TRBJ2-1; maybe TRBD1 (6 bases). Germline CDR1 is MNHNS and CDR2 is SASEGT. Between the trimmed V and J ends, which lost 4 bases and 3 bases, there was a span of 16 bases. The CDR3 covers 16 residues.

This chain connects TRBV28 to TRBJ2-1, with 11 bases matching TRBD2. Germline V lookup: CDR1 MDHEN, CDR2 SYDVKM. The junction had 3 bases not matched to a gene; V was cut back by 0 bases and J by 8 bases. This CDR3 is built from 15 residues. The CDR3 DNA reads TGTGCCAGCAGTTTATGGTCTAGCGGGAGGTATGAGCAGTTCTTC. It codes for CASSLWSSGRYEQFF.

The chain couples TRBV28 to TRBJ2-5, with 13 bases aligning to TRBD2. Germline assignment: CDR1 MDHEN and CDR2 SYDVKM. The trim removed 6 bases at V and 3 bases at J, leaving 22 bases unmatched. This CDR3 has 21 amino acids. The DNA for the CDR3 is TGTGCCAGCAGCTCAGGACTAGCGGGAGTCTTTTCGGGCGGTAAGAAAGAGACCCAGTACTTC. Protein product: CASSSGLAGVFSGGKKETQYF.

The chain couples TRBV19 to TRBJ1-2; TRBD1 might be the D (6 bases). V was shortened by 4 bases and J by 7 bases, with 16 bases between the two germline ends. CDR1 and CDR2 from the germline V gene are LNHDA and SQIVND (reference sequence). The CDR3 extends over 14 amino acids. The CDR3: CASSTTTGKGGYTF. CDR3 sequence (DNA): TGTGCCAGTAGTACAACAACAGGGAAGGGTGGCTACACCTTC.

This chain joins TRBV5-8 and TRBJ2-3; 15 bases agree with TRBD2. CDR1 and CDR2 (germline): SGHTS, YDEGEE. The CDR3 runs 16 residues. The junction had 7 bases not matched to a gene; V was cut back by 4 bases and J by 7 bases. The CDR3 DNA reads TGTGCCAGCAGCGAACCGGGACTAGCGGGAGGTTATACGCAGTATTTT. Protein: CASSEPGLAGGYTQYF.

CDR3 bases: TGTGCCAGCAGGCTAGTGGGTCAGGGGCTTTTGCGGGTTTTGGATACGCAGTATTTT. The encoded protein is CASRLVGQGLLRVLDTQYF. The chain uses TRBV7-8 and TRBJ2-3, with a tentative D call TRBD1 (6 bases). The CDR3 covers 19 residues. Germline assignment: CDR1 SGHVS and CDR2 FQNEAQ. V lost 6 bases to trimming and J lost 6 bases, with 31 bases between them.

The V and J genes are TRBV6-1 and TRBJ1-1, with D unresolved. Germline V gene lookup returns CDR1 MNHNS and CDR2 SASEGT. This CDR3 contains 13 residues. This chain's CDR3 is CATPKVGNTEAFF. CDR3 coding DNA: TGTGCTACTCCCAAGGTAGGGAACACTGAAGCTTTCTTT.

This rearrangement joins TRBV6-1 to TRBJ2-1, with D perhaps TRBD1 (6 bases). CDR3 length: 13 amino acids. CDR1 is MNHNS and CDR2 is SASEGT in the germline V gene. The ends were cut back, 4 bases at V and 8 bases at J, with 12 bases in the middle. Written as DNA, the CDR3 is TGTGCCAGCAGTGCGGCAGGGGACCATGAGCAGTTCTTC. Its translation: CASSAAGDHEQFF.

This sequence joins TRBV9 and TRBJ2-5; TRBD2 matches 13 bases. The CDR3 has 15 amino acids. Germline V gene sequence: CDR1 SGDLS, CDR2 YYNGEE. The V and J ends lost 0 bases and 9 bases, in that order; junction bases with no gene match: 5. The CDR3: CASSVGGLAGSAQYF. Here the CDR3 DNA reads TGTGCCAGCAGCGTAGGGGGACTAGCGGGATCGGCCCAGTACTTC.

This chain joins TRBV6-5 and TRBJ2-2; D is uncertain. CDR1 and CDR2 from the germline V gene are MNHEY and SVGAGI. Trimming removed 0 bases at V and 6 bases at J, with 5 bases between. The length of the CDR3 is 13 residues. CDR3 nucleotide sequence: TGTGCCAGCAGTTACTCTATCCCCGGGGAGCTGTTTTTT. This translates into CASSYSIPGELFF.